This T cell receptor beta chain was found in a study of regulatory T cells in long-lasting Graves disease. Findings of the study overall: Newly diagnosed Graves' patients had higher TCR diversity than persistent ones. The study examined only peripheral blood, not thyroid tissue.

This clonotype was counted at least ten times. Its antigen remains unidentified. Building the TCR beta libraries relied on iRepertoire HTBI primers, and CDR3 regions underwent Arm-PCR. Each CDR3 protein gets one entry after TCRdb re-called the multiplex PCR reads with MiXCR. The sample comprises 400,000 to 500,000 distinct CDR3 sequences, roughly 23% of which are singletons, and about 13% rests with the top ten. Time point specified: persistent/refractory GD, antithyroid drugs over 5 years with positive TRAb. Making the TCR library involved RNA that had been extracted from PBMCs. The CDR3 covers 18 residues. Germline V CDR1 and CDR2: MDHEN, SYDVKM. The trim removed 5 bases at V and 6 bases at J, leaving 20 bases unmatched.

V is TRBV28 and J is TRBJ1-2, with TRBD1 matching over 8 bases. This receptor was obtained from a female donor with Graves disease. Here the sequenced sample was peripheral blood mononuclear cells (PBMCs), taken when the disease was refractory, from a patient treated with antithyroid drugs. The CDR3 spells CASSSPRTGTQSRDGYTF. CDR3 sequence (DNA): TGTGCCAGCAGTAGCCCCCGGACAGGGACGCAATCCAGAGATGGCTACACCTTC.